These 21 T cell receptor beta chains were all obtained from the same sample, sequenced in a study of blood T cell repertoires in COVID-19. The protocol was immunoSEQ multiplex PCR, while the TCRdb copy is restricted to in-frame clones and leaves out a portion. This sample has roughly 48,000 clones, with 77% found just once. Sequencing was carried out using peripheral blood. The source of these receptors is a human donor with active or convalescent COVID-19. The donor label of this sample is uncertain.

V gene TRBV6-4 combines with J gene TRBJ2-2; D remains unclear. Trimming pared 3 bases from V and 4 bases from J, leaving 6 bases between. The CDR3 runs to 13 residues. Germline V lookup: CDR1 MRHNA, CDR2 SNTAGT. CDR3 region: CASSESGTGELFF. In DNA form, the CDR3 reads TGTGCCAGCAGTGAGAGTGGCACCGGGGAGCTGTTTTTT.

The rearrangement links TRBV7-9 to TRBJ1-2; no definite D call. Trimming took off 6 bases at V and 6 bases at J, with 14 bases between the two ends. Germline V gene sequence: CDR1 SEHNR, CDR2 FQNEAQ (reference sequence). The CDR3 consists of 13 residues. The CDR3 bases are TGTGCCAGCAGTCTTGACTCAACTGATGGCTACACCTTC. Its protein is CASSLDSTDGYTF.

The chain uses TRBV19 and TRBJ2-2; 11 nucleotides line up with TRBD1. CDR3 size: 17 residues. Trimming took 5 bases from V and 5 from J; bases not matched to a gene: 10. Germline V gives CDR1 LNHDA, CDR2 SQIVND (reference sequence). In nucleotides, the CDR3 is TGTGCCAGTAGTTTCCTCTCCGGGACAGGGGGGACCGGGGAGCTGTTTTTT. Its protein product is CASSFLSGTGGTGELFF.

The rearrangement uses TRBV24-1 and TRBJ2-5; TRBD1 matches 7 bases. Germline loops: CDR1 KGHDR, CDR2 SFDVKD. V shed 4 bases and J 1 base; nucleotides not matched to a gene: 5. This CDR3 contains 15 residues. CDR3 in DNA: TGTGCCACCAGTGACCGAGGGACAGCCCAAGAGACCCAGTACTTC. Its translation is CATSDRGTAQETQYF.

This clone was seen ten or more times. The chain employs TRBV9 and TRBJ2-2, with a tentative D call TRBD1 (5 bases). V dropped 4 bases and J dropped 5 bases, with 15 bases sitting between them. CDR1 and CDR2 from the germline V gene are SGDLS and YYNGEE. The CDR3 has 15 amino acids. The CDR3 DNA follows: TGTGCCAGCAGCCCACCCCAGGGTACTACCGGGGAGCTGTTTTTT. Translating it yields CASSPPQGTTGELFF.

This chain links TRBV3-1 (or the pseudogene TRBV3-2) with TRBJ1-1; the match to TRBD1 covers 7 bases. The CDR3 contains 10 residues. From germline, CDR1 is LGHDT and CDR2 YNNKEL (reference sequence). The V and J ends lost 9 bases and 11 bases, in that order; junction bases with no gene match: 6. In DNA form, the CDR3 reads TGTGCCAGAGCCGGGACAGAGGCTTTCTTT. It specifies CARAGTEAFF.

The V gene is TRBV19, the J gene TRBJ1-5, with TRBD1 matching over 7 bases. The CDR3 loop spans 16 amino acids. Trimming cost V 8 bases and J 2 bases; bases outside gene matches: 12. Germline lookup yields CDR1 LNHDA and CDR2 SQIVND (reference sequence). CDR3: CASRSFGTAGNQPQHF. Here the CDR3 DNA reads TGTGCCAGTCGTTCATTCGGGACAGCCGGCAATCAGCCCCAGCATTTT.

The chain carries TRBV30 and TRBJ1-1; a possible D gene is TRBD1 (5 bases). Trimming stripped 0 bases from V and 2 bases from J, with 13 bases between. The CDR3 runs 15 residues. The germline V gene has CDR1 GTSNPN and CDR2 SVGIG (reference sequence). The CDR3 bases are TGTGCCTGGAGTGTACTCCAGGGCGGCAACACTGAAGCTTTCTTT. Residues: CAWSVLQGGNTEAFF.

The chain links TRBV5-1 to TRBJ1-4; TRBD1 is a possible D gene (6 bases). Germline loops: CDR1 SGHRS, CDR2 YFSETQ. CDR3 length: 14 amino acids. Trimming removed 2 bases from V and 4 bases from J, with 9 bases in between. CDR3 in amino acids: CASSFGQINEKLFF. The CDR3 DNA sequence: TGCGCCAGCAGCTTTGGACAGATTAATGAAAAACTGTTTTTT.

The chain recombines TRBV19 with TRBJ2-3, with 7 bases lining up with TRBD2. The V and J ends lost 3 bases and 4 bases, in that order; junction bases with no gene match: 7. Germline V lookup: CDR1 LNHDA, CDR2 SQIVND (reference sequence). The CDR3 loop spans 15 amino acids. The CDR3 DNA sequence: TGTGCCAGTAGTATTAGCGGGCTGACGGCAGATACGCAGTATTTT. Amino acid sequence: CASSISGLTADTQYF.

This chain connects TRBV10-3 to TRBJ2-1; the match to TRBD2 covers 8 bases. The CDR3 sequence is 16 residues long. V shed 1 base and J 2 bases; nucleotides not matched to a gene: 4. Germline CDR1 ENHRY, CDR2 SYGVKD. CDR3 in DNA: TGTGCCATCAGTGAGTTCCGGGAGGGCCCCTACAATGAGCAGTTCTTC. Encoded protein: CAISEFREGPYNEQFF.

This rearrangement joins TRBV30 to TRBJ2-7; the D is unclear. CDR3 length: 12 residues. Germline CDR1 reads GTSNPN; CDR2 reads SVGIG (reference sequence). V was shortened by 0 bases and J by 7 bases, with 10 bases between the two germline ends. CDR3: CAWSVPGLEQYF. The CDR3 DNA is TGTGCCTGGAGTGTACCCGGGTTGGAGCAGTACTTC.

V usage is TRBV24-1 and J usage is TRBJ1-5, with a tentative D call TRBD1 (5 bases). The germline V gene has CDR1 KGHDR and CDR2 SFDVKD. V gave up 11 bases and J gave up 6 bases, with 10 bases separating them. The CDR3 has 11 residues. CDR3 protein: CASKGCQPQHF. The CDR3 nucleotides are TGTGCCAGCAAGGGGTGTCAGCCCCAGCATTTT.

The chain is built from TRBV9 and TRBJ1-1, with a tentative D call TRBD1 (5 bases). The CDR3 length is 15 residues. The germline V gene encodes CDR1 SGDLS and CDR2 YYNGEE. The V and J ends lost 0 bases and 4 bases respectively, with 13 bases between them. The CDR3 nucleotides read TGTGCCAGCAGCGTAGCCCAGGGTTTGGGCACTGAAGCTTTCTTT. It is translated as CASSVAQGLGTEAFF.

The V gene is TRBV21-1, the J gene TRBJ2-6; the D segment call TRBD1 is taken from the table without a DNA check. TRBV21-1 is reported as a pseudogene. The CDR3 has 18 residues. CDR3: CASSLPGTGGSGANVLTF. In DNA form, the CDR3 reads TGTGCCAGCAGCTTACCCGGGACAGGGGGCTCTGGGGCCAACGTCCTGACTTTC.

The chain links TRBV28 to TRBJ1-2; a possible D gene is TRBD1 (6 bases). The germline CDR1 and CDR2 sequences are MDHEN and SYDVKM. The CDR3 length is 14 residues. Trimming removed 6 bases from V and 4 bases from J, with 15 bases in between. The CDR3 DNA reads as TGTGCCAGCAGGGTCAGGGGCGTTAGCTATGGCTACACCTTC. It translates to CASRVRGVSYGYTF.

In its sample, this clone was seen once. The CDR3 DNA reads TGCAGCGAGCACCAGGGGCAAAATGAGCAGTTCTTC. Its protein is CSEHQGQNEQFF. The V gene is TRBV29-1, the J gene TRBJ2-1; D possibly corresponds to TRBD1 (6 bases). The ends were cut back, 7 bases at V and 7 bases at J, with 14 bases in the middle. CDR3 length: 12 amino acids. Germline assignment: CDR1 SQVTM and CDR2 ANQGSEA.

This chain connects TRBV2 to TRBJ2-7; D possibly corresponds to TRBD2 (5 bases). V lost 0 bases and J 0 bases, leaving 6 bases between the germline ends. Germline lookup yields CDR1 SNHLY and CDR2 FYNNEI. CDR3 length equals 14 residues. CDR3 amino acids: CASSEAGSSYEQYF. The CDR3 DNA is TGTGCCAGCAGTGAAGCGGGGAGCTCCTACGAGCAGTACTTC.

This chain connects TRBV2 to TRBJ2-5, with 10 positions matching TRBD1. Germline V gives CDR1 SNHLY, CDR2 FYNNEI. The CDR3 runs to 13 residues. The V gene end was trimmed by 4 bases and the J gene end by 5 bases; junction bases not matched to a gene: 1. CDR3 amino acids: CASSGQGAETQYF. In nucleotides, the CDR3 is TGTGCCAGCAGTGGACAGGGGGCTGAGACCCAGTACTTC.

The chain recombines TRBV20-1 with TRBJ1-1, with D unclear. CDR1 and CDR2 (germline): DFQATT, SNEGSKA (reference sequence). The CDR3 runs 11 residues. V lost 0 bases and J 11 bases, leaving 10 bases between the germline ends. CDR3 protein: CSAREPSAAFF. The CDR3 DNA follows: TGCAGTGCTAGAGAACCCAGCGCGGCTTTCTTT.

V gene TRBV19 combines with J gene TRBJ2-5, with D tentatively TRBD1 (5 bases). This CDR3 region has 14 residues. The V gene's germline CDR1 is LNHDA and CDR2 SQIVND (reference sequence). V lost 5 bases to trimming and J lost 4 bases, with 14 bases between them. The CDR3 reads CASSPPRAPETQYF. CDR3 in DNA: TGTGCCAGTAGTCCGCCCAGGGCGCCAGAGACCCAGTACTTC.